This T cell receptor beta chain was identified during a study of control samples from healthy donors and cancer patients. Trimming pared 0 bases from V and 4 bases from J, leaving 18 bases between. Germline V CDR1 and CDR2: LGHNA, YSLEER. The CDR3 consists of 17 residues. Sequencing used immunoSEQ multiplex PCR; TCRdb keeps in-frame clones, though not all of them. The table has 400,000 to 450,000 clones, 75% to 95% seen once; the top ten hold about 6.3%. The specimen sequenced was PBMCs. The chain is built from TRBV4-3 and TRBJ1-2; D may be TRBD1 (6 bases). This clonotype was obtained from a man in his forties or fifties with head and neck cancer. CDR3 residues: CASSQDQGLGGRYGYTF. CDR3 sequence (DNA): TGCGCCAGCAGCCAAGATCAGGGGTTGGGCGGCCGCTATGGCTACACCTTC.